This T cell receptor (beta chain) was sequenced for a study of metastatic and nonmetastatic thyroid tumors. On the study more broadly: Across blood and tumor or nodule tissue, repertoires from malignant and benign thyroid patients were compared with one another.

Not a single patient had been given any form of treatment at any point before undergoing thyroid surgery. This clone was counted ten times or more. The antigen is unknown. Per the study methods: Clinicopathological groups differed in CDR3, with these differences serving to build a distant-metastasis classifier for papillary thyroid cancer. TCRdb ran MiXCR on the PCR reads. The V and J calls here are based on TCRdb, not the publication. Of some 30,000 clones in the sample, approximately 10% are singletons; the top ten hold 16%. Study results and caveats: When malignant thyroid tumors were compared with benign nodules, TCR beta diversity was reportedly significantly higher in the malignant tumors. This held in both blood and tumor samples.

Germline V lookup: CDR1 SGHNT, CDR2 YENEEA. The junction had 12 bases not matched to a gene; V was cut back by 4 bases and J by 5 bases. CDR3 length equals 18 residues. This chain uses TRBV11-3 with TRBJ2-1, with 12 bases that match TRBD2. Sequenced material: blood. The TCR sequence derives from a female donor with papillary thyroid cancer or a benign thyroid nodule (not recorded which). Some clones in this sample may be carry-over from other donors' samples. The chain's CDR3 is CASSSPSGRVVMHNEQFF. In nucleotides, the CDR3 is TGTGCCAGCAGCTCCCCTAGCGGGAGGGTAGTGATGCACAATGAGCAGTTCTTC.